The 25 T cell receptor beta chains in this list originate from one sample, sequenced in a study of CXCR3-negative and CXCR3-positive naive CD8 T cells. Findings and caveats of the study: Naive cells positive for CXCR3 carried more hydrophobic TRB CDR3s than CXCR3-negative ones.

It was by 5' RACE with UMI labels that the TRB cDNA libraries were prepared. Reprocessing the 5' RACE reads, TCRdb reports a single entry for every CDR3 protein and omits DNA. Listed are approximately 59,000 distinct CDR3 sequences; 0.71% falls within the top ten. Their antigens are not known. Input material: naive CXCR3+ CD8+ T cells from blood. Indicated subset: CD45RO-CCR7+CD27+CD95- naive CD8+ T cells expressing CXCR3 (TNR3+). These receptors originate from a human donor in good health. Some clones in this sample may be carry-over from other donors' samples.

The rearrangement joins TRBV12-3 or TRBV12-4 to TRBJ2-5. The CDR3 runs 13 residues. The CDR3 loop reads CASSSGFGETQYF.

This sequence joins TRBV7-9 and TRBJ2-3; without DNA, the TCRdb call of TRBD1 cannot be checked. Germline V gene data show CDR1 as SEHNR and CDR2 as FQNEAQ (reference sequence). The CDR3 covers 13 residues. The CDR3 here is CASRGGSTDTQYF.

The rearrangement uses TRBV4-3 and TRBJ1-1; TCRdb returns TRBD1, unconfirmable since there is no DNA. CDR1 and CDR2 from the germline V gene are LGHNA and YSLEER. The CDR3 totals 18 residues. CDR3 in amino acids: CASSQDRLLGQENTEAFF.

The chain is built from TRBV7-6 and TRBJ1-1. This CDR3 region has 16 residues. CDR1 is SGHVS and CDR2 is FNYEAQ in the germline V gene. The CDR3 sequence: CASSFGSGPMNTEAFF. The full variable domain, in which reference TRBV7-6 and TRBJ1-1 provide the parts outside the CDR3, is GAGVSQSPRYKVTKRGQDVALRCDPISGHVSLYWYRQALGQGPEFLTYFNYEAQQDKSGLPNDRFSAERPEGSISTLTIQRTEQRDSAMYRCASSFGSGPMNTEAFFGQGTRLTVV.

This rearrangement joins TRBV25-1 to TRBJ1-1. The V gene's germline CDR1 is MGHDK and CDR2 SYGVNS. This CDR3 region has 13 residues. The CDR3 region is CASSEYLGYEAFF.

The gene calls are TRBV7-9 and TRBJ2-7. Germline-derived CDR1 and CDR2 are SEHNR and FQNEAQ (reference sequence). The CDR3 consists of 12 residues. This CDR3 reads CASSLDIYEQYF.

V usage is TRBV4-2 and J usage is TRBJ1-2. This CDR3 region has 15 residues. CDR1 and CDR2 from the germline V gene are LGHNA and YNFKEQ. This CDR3 reads CASSQAGGNNYGYTF.

V usage is TRBV12-3 or TRBV12-4 and J usage is TRBJ2-1; TCRdb indicates TRBD1, and absent DNA this call remains unverified. This CDR3 contains 16 residues. CDR3 sequence reads: CASSFDGGAAYNEQFF.

V usage is TRBV5-5 and J usage is TRBJ2-7; no DNA is available, so the TRBD1 call from TCRdb remains unchecked. The CDR3 runs to 16 residues. Germline lookup yields CDR1 SGHKS and CDR2 YYEKEE (reference sequence). The CDR3 region is CASSPPDLGDSYEQYF.

The chain couples TRBV19 to TRBJ1-1; TCRdb proposes TRBD1, but this gene call is untestable without DNA. Germline loops: CDR1 LNHDA, CDR2 SQIVND (reference sequence). This CDR3 is built from 15 residues. The CDR3 protein is CATKPGQGAYTEAFF.

The chain is built from TRBV19 and TRBJ2-3; TCRdb gives TRBD2 as the D gene, but with no DNA this cannot be confirmed. This CDR3 has 16 amino acids. The V gene's germline CDR1 is LNHDA and CDR2 SQIVND (reference sequence). CDR3 region: CASSMGQALGTDTQYF.

This rearrangement joins TRBV9 to TRBJ1-1. Germline CDR1 is SGDLS and CDR2 is YYNGEE. CDR3 length equals 14 residues. The CDR3 is CASSVGLLNTEAFF.

The rearrangement joins TRBV27 to TRBJ1-5; TCRdb outputs TRBD1, but without DNA this stays unchecked. From germline, CDR1 is MNHEY and CDR2 SMNVEV (reference sequence). The CDR3 has 15 residues. CDR3 sequence: CARIRARGKNQPQHF.

The chain recombines TRBV29-1 with TRBJ2-7; without DNA, the TCRdb call of TRBD1 cannot be checked. CDR3 length: 13 amino acids. CDR1 is SQVTM, CDR2 ANQGSEA, per germline. CDR3 amino acids: CSVVQPLAYEQYF.

This CDR3 reads CASSETGDQETQYF. The V call is TRBV7-6, the J call TRBJ2-5; no DNA is available, so the TRBD1 call from TCRdb remains unchecked. This CDR3 spans 14 amino acids. The germline gives CDR1 SGHVS, CDR2 FNYEAQ.

The rearrangement joins TRBV12-3 or TRBV12-4 to TRBJ2-2; TCRdb returns TRBD1, unconfirmable since there is no DNA. The CDR3 consists of 17 residues. Here the CDR3 reads CASSSWSAGVNTGELFF.

This chain uses TRBV27 with TRBJ2-7; checking the TCRdb D call of TRBD1 is not possible without DNA. The CDR3 length is 12 residues. Per germline, CDR1 MNHEY and CDR2 SMNVEV (reference sequence). The CDR3 region is CASSPWGDEQYF.

This chain uses TRBV6-4 with TRBJ1-1. There are 14 residues in the CDR3. Germline values: CDR1 MRHNA, CDR2 SNTAGT. CDR3 sequence: CASSDSGKNTEAFF.

The gene calls are TRBV29-1 and TRBJ2-5. Germline V gene data show CDR1 as SQVTM and CDR2 as ANQGSEA. CDR3 size: 14 residues. CDR3 amino acids: CSVEDIRVQETQYF. The full variable domain, its missing parts supplied by reference TRBV29-1 and TRBJ2-5, is SAVISQKPSRDICQRGTSLTIQCQVDSQVTMMFWYRQQPGQSLTLIATANQGSEATYESGFVIDKFPISRPNLTFSTLTVSNMSPEDSSIYLCSVEDIRVQETQYFGPGTRLLVL.

The chain couples TRBV28 to TRBJ2-1; TCRdb picks TRBD1, but there is no DNA to check that call. Per germline, CDR1 MDHEN and CDR2 SYDVKM. The CDR3 contains 16 residues. This CDR3 is CASSPPITGVSDEQFF.

The chain has TRBV4-3 and TRBJ2-3; TCRdb outputs TRBD1, but without DNA this stays unchecked. Germline assignment: CDR1 LGHNA and CDR2 YSLEER. The CDR3 contains 16 residues. The CDR3: CASSQGGGSSTDTQYF.

The rearrangement joins TRBV2 to TRBJ1-2; TCRdb's D call, TRBD1, is unchecked because there is no DNA. The CDR3 totals 16 residues. The V gene's germline CDR1 is SNHLY and CDR2 FYNNEI. The CDR3 region is CASSEAARTAAYGYTF.

The chain has TRBV29-1 and TRBJ1-2; TCRdb picks TRBD1, but there is no DNA to check that call. From germline, CDR1 is SQVTM and CDR2 ANQGSEA. This CDR3 spans 12 amino acids. The CDR3 here is CSVGESNYGYTF.

The genes are TRBV29-1 and TRBJ1-2; lacking DNA, the TRBD1 call made by TCRdb goes unchecked. The length of the CDR3 is 13 residues. The germline CDR1 and CDR2 sequences are SQVTM and ANQGSEA. This CDR3 is CSVEDTTGVGYTF.

This chain connects TRBV5-1 to TRBJ1-6; TCRdb's D gene call, TRBD1, goes unchecked for lack of DNA. Germline CDR1 is SGHRS and CDR2 is YFSETQ. The length of the CDR3 is 15 residues. The CDR3 sequence is CASSLAGQNNSPLHF.